A selection of T cell receptor beta chains follows, all from one sample in a study of blood T cell repertoires in COVID-19. Generated by immunoSEQ multiplex PCR, the TCRdb table keeps only in-frame clones and is missing some. The sample holds under 300,000 clones, 84% seen once. The sample consisted of peripheral blood. All receptors come from a woman aged 35 to 49 who had recovered from COVID-19. The CDR3 runs from the conserved cysteine through the conserved F or W. Fields, in order: J gene, D gene, V gene, clone size, CDR3 protein, CDR3 DNA. D genes are given only for firm matches. The size field is filled for only some rows; it gives once, few, many or a size class.

TRBJ1-5 | NA | TRBV2 | NA | CASSSRVGFNQPQHF | TGTGCCAGCAGTTCGAGGGTAGGGTTCAATCAGCCCCAGCATTTT
TRBJ2-7 | NA | TRBV25-1 | NA | CASSEGGGFQAAEQYF | TGTGCCAGCAGTGAAGGAGGAGGGTTCCAGGCAGCCGAGCAGTACTTC
TRBJ1-1 | TRBD1 | TRBV6-5 | few | CASSPGGPVGTEAFF | TGTGCCAGCAGTCCAGGGGGTCCGGTCGGGACTGAAGCTTTCTTT
TRBJ2-2 | NA | TRBV5-1 | NA | CASSPGFGGELFF | TGCGCCAGCAGCCCCGGGTTTGGCGGGGAGCTGTTTTTT
TRBJ2-3 | TRBD1 | TRBV5-6 | NA | CASSFVTGYRTDTQYF | TGTGCCAGCAGCTTTGTGACAGGGTATCGCACAGATACGCAGTATTTT
TRBJ2-7 | NA | TRBV5-6 | few | CASSWDSGYEQYF | TGTGCCAGCAGCTGGGACTCCGGCTACGAGCAGTACTTC
TRBJ2-5 | NA | TRBV5-1 | NA | CASSLDGGQETQYF | TGCGCCAGCAGCTTGGATGGCGGTCAAGAGACCCAGTACTTC
TRBJ2-7 | TRBD2 | TRBV19 | NA | CARPVPTSGDITLVINEQYF | TGTGCCAGACCAGTACCCACTAGCGGGGATATTACCCTTGTTATCAACGAGCAGTACTTC
TRBJ2-1 | NA | TRBV5-1 | NA | CASSLASGTYNEQFF | TGCGCCAGCAGCTTGGCAAGCGGCACCTACAATGAGCAGTTCTTC
TRBJ1-1 | NA | TRBV18 | once | CASSPRQTGEIEAFF | TGTGCCAGCTCACCTCGCCAGACAGGTGAGATTGAAGCTTTCTTT
TRBJ2-7 | NA | TRBV4-2 | few | CASSQVSLWTNEGEQYF | TGTGCCAGCAGCCAAGTGTCGTTGTGGACTAACGAGGGTGAGCAGTACTTC
TRBJ1-5 | NA | TRBV28 | NA | CASSITGSVGNQPQHF | TGTGCCAGCAGTATAACAGGGTCGGTGGGCAATCAGCCCCAGCATTTT
TRBJ1-5 | NA | TRBV28 | NA | CASSLIGDQPQHF | TGTGCCAGCAGTTTAATCGGAGATCAGCCCCAGCATTTT
TRBJ2-5 | NA | TRBV9 | once | CASSPPYQETQYF | TGTGCCAGCAGCCCCCCGTACCAAGAGACCCAGTACTTC
TRBJ2-6 | TRBD1 | TRBV18 | NA | CASSPPGQKVSGANVLTF | TGTGCCAGCTCACCACCGGGACAGAAGGTTTCTGGGGCCAACGTCCTGACTTTC
TRBJ1-1 | NA | TRBV2 | NA | CASSALPVNTEAFF | TGTGCCAGCAGTGCCCTCCCTGTTAACACTGAAGCTTTCTTT
TRBJ1-2 | NA | TRBV2 | once | CASSEIAGGGLDGYTF | TGTGCCAGCAGTGAAATTGCGGGGGGCGGTTTGGATGGCTACACCTTC
TRBJ2-1 | TRBD2 | TRBV10-3 | NA | CAIRPGRSQNNEQFF | TGTGCCATCAGACCCGGGAGGAGCCAAAACAATGAGCAGTTCTTC
TRBJ2-4 | NA | TRBV3-1/TRBV3-2 | NA | CASSHYGQSLAKNIQYF | TGTGCCAGCAGCCACTATGGACAGTCACTAGCCAAAAACATTCAGTACTTC
TRBJ2-7 | TRBD1 | TRBV27 | NA | CASRRDRVSYEQYF | TGTGCCAGCAGAAGGGACAGGGTATCGTACGAGCAGTACTTC
TRBJ2-5 | TRBD1 | TRBV15 | NA | CATSRGQGAETQYF | TGTGCCACCAGCAGAGGGCAGGGGGCCGAGACCCAGTACTTC
TRBJ2-7 | TRBD1 | TRBV4-1 | few | CASSQVTGGGYEQYF | TGCGCCAGCAGCCAAGTGACAGGGGGAGGCTACGAGCAGTACTTC
TRBJ1-1 | NA | TRBV4-2 | NA | CASSQETQGSTEAFF | TGTGCCAGCAGCCAAGAGACACAGGGCAGCACTGAAGCTTTCTTT
TRBJ2-7 | NA | TRBV6-1 | NA | CASSDPAGDSYEQYF | TGTGCCAGCAGTGATCCCGCAGGGGACTCCTACGAGCAGTACTTC
TRBJ1-4 | TRBD1 | TRBV15 | NA | CATSRSWDRKSVEEKLFF | TGTGCCACCAGCAGAAGCTGGGACAGGAAAAGTGTCGAGGAAAAACTGTTTTTT
TRBJ2-6 | NA | TRBV21-1 | NA | CASSKRKLGTGVFNSGANVLTF | TGTGCCAGCAGCAAAAGAAAGCTAGGGACAGGGGTCTTTAACTCTGGGGCCAACGTCCTGACTTTC
TRBJ1-1 | NA | TRBV5-1 | NA | CASSLGQSREAFF | TGCGCCAGCAGCTTGGGGCAGTCCCGTGAAGCTTTCTTT
TRBJ1-2 | TRBD1 | TRBV7-9 | NA | CASSQGTGGFYGYTF | TGTGCCAGCAGCCAGGGGACAGGGGGCTTCTATGGCTACACCTTC
TRBJ2-1 | TRBD1 | TRBV7-8 | NA | CASSPSRDRFYEQFF | TGTGCCAGCAGCCCTTCCCGGGACAGGTTTTATGAGCAGTTCTTC
TRBJ2-7 | TRBD1 | TRBV11-2 | NA | CASSYGQAYEQYF | TGTGCCAGCAGCTATGGACAGGCCTACGAGCAGTACTTC
TRBJ1-1 | NA | TRBV18 | NA | CASSLSPPNTEAFF | TGTGCCAGCTCCCTTAGCCCGCCGAACACTGAAGCTTTCTTT
TRBJ2-7 | NA | TRBV7-9 | NA | CASSPRRTYEQYF | TGTGCCAGCAGCCCGAGGAGGACCTACGAGCAGTACTTC
TRBJ2-5 | NA | TRBV5-1 | NA | CASSLQGIETQYF | TGCGCCAGCAGCTTGCAGGGTATTGAGACCCAGTACTTC
TRBJ1-2 | NA | TRBV6-6 | NA | CASAPRTFYGYTF | TGTGCCAGCGCCCCCCGGACTTTTTATGGCTACACCTTC
TRBJ2-7 | NA | TRBV29-1 | NA | CSVEGLSSYEQYF | TGCAGCGTTGAAGGTCTGAGCTCCTACGAGCAGTACTTC
TRBJ2-1 | TRBD1 | TRBV7-9 | NA | CASGTGVNNEQFF | TGTGCCAGCGGGACAGGGGTAAACAATGAGCAGTTCTTC
TRBJ2-3 | NA | TRBV7-2 | NA | CASSPSTDTQYF | TGTGCCAGCAGCCCTAGCACAGATACGCAGTATTTT
TRBJ1-6 | NA | TRBV7-8 | NA | CASSNRRMNNSPLHF | TGTGCCAGCAGCAACAGACGGATGAATAATTCACCCCTCCACTTT
TRBJ2-1 | TRBD1 | TRBV28 | NA | CASSFQGDGYNEQFF | TGTGCCAGCAGTTTCCAGGGGGACGGCTACAATGAGCAGTTCTTC
TRBJ1-5 | NA | TRBV19 | NA | CASSGGLQLNQPQHF | TGTGCCAGTAGTGGCGGGTTGCAGTTGAATCAGCCCCAGCATTTT
TRBJ1-4 | NA | TRBV10-3 | NA | CAISQNTATNEKLFF | TGTGCCATCAGCCAAAACACAGCAACTAATGAAAAACTGTTTTTT
TRBJ2-7 | TRBD1 | TRBV3-1/TRBV3-2 | NA | CASSVPGQDNEQYF | TGTGCCAGCAGCGTACCGGGACAGGACAACGAGCAGTACTTC
TRBJ1-1 | NA | TRBV7-2 | NA | CASTRGSAGTEAFF | TGTGCCAGCACCAGGGGAAGTGCCGGCACTGAAGCTTTCTTT
TRBJ2-1 | TRBD1 | TRBV5-1 | NA | CASSFPDRGHEQFF | TGCGCCAGCAGCTTCCCCGACAGGGGCCATGAGCAGTTCTTC
TRBJ1-6 | NA | TRBV6-5 | NA | CASSWGGSPLHF | TGTGCCAGCAGTTGGGGGGGATCACCCCTCCACTTT
TRBJ1-1 | TRBD1 | TRBV2 | NA | CASILDRGGPIGAFF | TGTGCCAGCATTCTCGACAGGGGAGGCCCGATAGGAGCTTTCTTT
TRBJ1-1 | TRBD1 | TRBV29-1 | NA | CSVVTGANTEAFF | TGCAGCGTAGTGACAGGGGCGAACACTGAAGCTTTCTTT
TRBJ1-5 | NA | TRBV19 | NA | CASSIGHNQPQHF | TGTGCCAGTAGTATAGGACACAATCAGCCCCAGCATTTT
TRBJ2-2 | TRBD1 | TRBV5-4 | NA | CASIGTGGTGELFF | TGTGCCAGCATCGGGACAGGGGGCACCGGGGAGCTGTTTTTT
TRBJ1-2 | TRBD1 | TRBV29-1 | NA | CSVGDRGDGYTF | TGCAGCGTTGGAGACAGGGGGGATGGCTACACCTTC
TRBJ1-2 | NA | TRBV5-4 | NA | CASSRDSTQPYGYTF | TGTGCCAGCAGTCGGGACTCTACTCAACCCTATGGCTACACCTTC
TRBJ1-4 | NA | TRBV18 | NA | CASSLGQYEKLFF | TGTGCCAGCTCCCTTGGACAGTATGAAAAACTGTTTTTT
TRBJ2-1 | TRBD1 | TRBV18 | NA | CASSRQTGVDNEQFF | TGTGCCAGCTCACGTCAGACAGGGGTGGACAATGAGCAGTTCTTC
TRBJ1-2 | NA | TRBV6-5 | NA | CASSQDSYGYTF | TGTGCCAGCAGTCAGGACAGTTATGGCTACACCTTC
TRBJ2-3 | NA | TRBV27 | many | CASSLTRSDTQYF | TGTGCCAGCAGTTTAACTCGATCAGATACGCAGTATTTT